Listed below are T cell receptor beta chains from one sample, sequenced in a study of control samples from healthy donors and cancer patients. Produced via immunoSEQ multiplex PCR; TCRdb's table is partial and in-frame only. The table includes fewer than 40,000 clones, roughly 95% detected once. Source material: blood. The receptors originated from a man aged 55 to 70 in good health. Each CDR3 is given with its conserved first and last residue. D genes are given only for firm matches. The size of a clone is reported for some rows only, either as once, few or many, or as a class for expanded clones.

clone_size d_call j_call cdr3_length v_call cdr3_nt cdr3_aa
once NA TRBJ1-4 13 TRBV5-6 TGTGCCAGCAGCCGGCCAACTAATGAAAAACTGTTTTTT CASSRPTNEKLFF
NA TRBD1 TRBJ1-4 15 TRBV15 TGTGCCACCAGCAGCGGGACAGGGGGAAAGGAAAAACTGTTTTTT CATSSGTGGKEKLFF
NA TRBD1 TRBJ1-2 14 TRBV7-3 TGTGCCAGCAGCCAGGGGGGAGTTGGCTATGGCTACACCTTC CASSQGGVGYGYTF
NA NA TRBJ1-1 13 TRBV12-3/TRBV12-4 TGTGCCAGCACCTTGACATCTAACACTGAAGCTTTCTTT CASTLTSNTEAFF
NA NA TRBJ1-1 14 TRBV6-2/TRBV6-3 TGTGCCAGCAGTTATTTACAGGGTTACACTGAAGCTTTCTTT CASSYLQGYTEAFF
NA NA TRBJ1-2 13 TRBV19 TGTGCCAGTAGTTTGACGAGGGGGGACGGCTACACCTTC CASSLTRGDGYTF
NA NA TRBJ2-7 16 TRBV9 TGTGCCAGCAGCGTAGGAAGTACGGCAGGGGTCTACGAGCAGTACTTC CASSVGSTAGVYEQYF
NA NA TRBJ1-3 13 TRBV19 TGTGCCACCTCGACCGTCTCTGGAAACACCATATATTTT CATSTVSGNTIYF
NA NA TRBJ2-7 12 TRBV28 TGTGCCAGCAGTTTATCCATCGACGAGCAGTACTTC CASSLSIDEQYF
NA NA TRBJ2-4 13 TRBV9 TGTGCCAGCAGACCGGGTCATAAAAACATTCAGTACTTC CASRPGHKNIQYF
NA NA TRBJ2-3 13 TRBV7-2 TGTGCCAGCAGCTTAGCCCACCCAAATACGCAGTATTTT CASSLAHPNTQYF
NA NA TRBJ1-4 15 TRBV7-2 TGTGCCAGCCGGGACGAGCCTTCAACTAATGAAAAACTGTTTTTT CASRDEPSTNEKLFF
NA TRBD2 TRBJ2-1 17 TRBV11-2 TGTGCCAGCAGCACCCCTTTAGCGGGGGGGCTTCACAATGAGCAGTTCTTC CASSTPLAGGLHNEQFF
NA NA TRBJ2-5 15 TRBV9 TGTGCCAGCAGCGTAGGATCAATGGAGGGAGAGACCCAGTACTTC CASSVGSMEGETQYF
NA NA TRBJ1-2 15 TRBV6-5 TGTGCCAGCATAGGGGGTTTGGGAACTAACTATGGCTACACCTTC CASIGGLGTNYGYTF
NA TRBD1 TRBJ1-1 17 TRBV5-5 TGTGCCAGCAGCCTGAATCTTCTTGACAGGGGGAGCACTGAAGCTTTCTTT CASSLNLLDRGSTEAFF
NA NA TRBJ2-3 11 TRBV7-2 TGTGCCAGCAGCTTACTAGCTTCGTGGTATTTT CASSLLASWYF
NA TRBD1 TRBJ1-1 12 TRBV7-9 TGTGCCAGCAGCTTAGCGGACAGGGGAGCTTTCTTT CASSLADRGAFF
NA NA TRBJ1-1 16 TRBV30 TGTGCCTGGAGAGCCGACCGTATCTTGGGGTGGTCTGAAGCTTTCTTT CAWRADRILGWSEAFF
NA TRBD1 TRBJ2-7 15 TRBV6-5 TGTGCCAGCAGCCCCACGCAGGGGGCAAACTACGAGCAGTACTTC CASSPTQGANYEQYF
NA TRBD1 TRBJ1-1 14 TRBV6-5 TGTGCCAGCAGTTACGACAGGGTAAACCCTGAAGCTTTCTTT CASSYDRVNPEAFF
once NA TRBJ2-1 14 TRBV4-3 TGCGCCAGCAGCCAAGAGGGAACAGGAGGGGAGCAGTTCTTC CASSQEGTGGEQFF
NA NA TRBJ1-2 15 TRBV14 TGTGCCAGCAGCCAAGGGGGGGGCGTAAACTATGGCTACACCTTC CASSQGGGVNYGYTF
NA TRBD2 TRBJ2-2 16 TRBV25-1 TGTGCCAGCAGTGAATGGGTTGCGGGAGGCACCGGGGAGCTGTTTTTT CASSEWVAGGTGELFF
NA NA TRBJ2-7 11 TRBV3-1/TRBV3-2 TGTGCCAGCAGCATTGGGTACGAGCAGTACTTC CASSIGYEQYF
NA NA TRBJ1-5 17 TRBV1 TGCACCAGCAGCCAAGATAGGACAGTTGGAGGCAATCAGCCCCAGCATTTT CTSSQDRTVGGNQPQHF
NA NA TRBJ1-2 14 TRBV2 TGTGCCAGCAGCTCGACGGGGAGAGACTATGGCTACACCTTC CASSSTGRDYGYTF
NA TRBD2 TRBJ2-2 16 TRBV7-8 TGTGCCAGCAGCTTCTCCGGGACTAGCAAAAGCGGGGAGCTGTTTTTT CASSFSGTSKSGELFF
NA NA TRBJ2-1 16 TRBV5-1 TGCGCCAGCAGCTTGGCCGGGGTATTGTCCTACAATGAGCAGTTCTTC CASSLAGVLSYNEQFF
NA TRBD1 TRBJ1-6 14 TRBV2 TGTGCCAGCGGCCGACAGGGCCATAATTCACCCCTCCACTTT CASGRQGHNSPLHF